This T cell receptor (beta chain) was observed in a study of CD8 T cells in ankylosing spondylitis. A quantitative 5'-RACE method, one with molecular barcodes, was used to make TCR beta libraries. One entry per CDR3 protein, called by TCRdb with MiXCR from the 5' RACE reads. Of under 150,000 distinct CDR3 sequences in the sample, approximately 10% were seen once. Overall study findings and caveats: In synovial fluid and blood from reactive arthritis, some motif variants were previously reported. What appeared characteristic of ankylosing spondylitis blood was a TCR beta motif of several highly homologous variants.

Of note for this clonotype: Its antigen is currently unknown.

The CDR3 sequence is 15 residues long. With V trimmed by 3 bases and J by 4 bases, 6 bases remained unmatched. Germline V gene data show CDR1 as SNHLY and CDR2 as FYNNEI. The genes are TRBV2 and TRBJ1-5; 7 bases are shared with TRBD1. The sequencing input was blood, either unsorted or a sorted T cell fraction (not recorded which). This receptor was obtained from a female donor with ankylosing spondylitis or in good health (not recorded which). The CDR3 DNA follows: TGTGCCAGCAGTGACCCCGGGACAGAGAATCAGCCCCAGCATTTT. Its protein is CASSDPGTENQPQHF.